The 29 T cell receptor beta chains below all came from one sample that was sequenced in a study of radiation and T cells in renal cell carcinoma. Repertoires were generated with immunoSEQ multiplex PCR, while TCRdb's copy carries only in-frame clones and drops some. Among 100,000 to 150,000 clones, roughly 80% were seen once, and the ten largest hold about 3%. Time point denoted: baseline pretreatment blood. Treatment: 15 Gy SBRT to primary tumor, nephrectomy 4 weeks later. Sequenced here: blood, sampled from a patient whose treatment included radiotherapy and nephrectomy. These receptors originate from a woman in her fifties or sixties with renal cell carcinoma.

This chain connects TRBV7-3 to TRBJ1-3; D not certain. This CDR3 has 13 residues. Germline V CDR1 and CDR2: SGHTA, FQGTGA. V shed 5 bases and J shed 0 bases, with 5 bases lying between them. CDR3 sequence reads: CASSGDSGNTIYF. In DNA, the CDR3 is TGTGCCAGCAGCGGGGACTCTGGAAACACCATATATTTT.

The chain uses TRBV28 and TRBJ1-2, with no clear D. With 6 bases removed from V and 7 bases from J, the gap between germline ends came to 21 bases. Per the germline V gene, CDR1 is MDHEN and CDR2 is SYDVKM. This CDR3 is 15 amino acids long. The CDR3 loop is CASSTSWELRVGYTF. The DNA for the CDR3 is TGTGCCAGCAGCACCTCTTGGGAGCTAAGGGTTGGCTACACCTTC.

V and J are TRBV6-1 and TRBJ1-1; the D is unclear. Trimming took 1 base from V and 0 from J, leaving 9 bases between them. From germline, CDR1 is MNHNS and CDR2 SASEGT. CDR3 length: 15 residues. CDR3 in amino acids: CASSEGLELNTEAFF. CDR3 DNA sequence: TGTGCCAGCAGTGAAGGTCTCGAGTTGAACACTGAAGCTTTCTTT.

The J gene is TRBJ2-3, the V gene TRBV18, with TRBD2 matching over 10 bases. V was clipped by 2 bases and J by 3 bases; unmatched bases: 8. The CDR3 has 17 residues. Germline CDR1 and CDR2: KGHSH and LQKENI. This CDR3 is CASSPAGSGRVTDTQYF. The CDR3 DNA is TGTGCCAGCTCACCAGCCGGGAGCGGGAGGGTAACAGATACGCAGTATTTT.

The chain carries TRBV5-1 and TRBJ2-3; 7 bases agree with TRBD1. Trimming took 0 bases from V and 0 from J; bases not matched to a gene: 13. This CDR3 contains 19 residues. Germline CDR1 SGHRS, CDR2 YFSETQ. The CDR3 DNA reads TGCGCCAGCAGCTTGGACGGAGTGGGGACAGCCCTCAGCACAGATACGCAGTATTTT. Its protein product is CASSLDGVGTALSTDTQYF.

This clone was counted only a few times. This chain connects TRBV6-1 to TRBJ1-5; D call uncertain. Germline V gives CDR1 MNHNS, CDR2 SASEGT. V was shortened by 7 bases and J by 5 bases, with 9 bases between the two germline ends. The CDR3 runs to 12 residues. This CDR3 is CASTGIYQPQHF. The CDR3 nucleotides read TGTGCCAGCACCGGAATTTATCAGCCCCAGCATTTT.

On this clone itself: Mismatch with germline at one junction end may stem from a read error. The chain employs TRBV2 and TRBJ2-7, with D unresolved. The CDR3 runs to 18 residues. Per germline, CDR1 SNHLY and CDR2 FYNNEI. CDR3 coding DNA: TGTGCCAGCAGTGAATCTAAGGATCGCCCGGACGACTCCTTCGAGCAGTACTTC. Its protein is CASSESKDRPDDSFEQYF.

The rearrangement joins TRBV2 to TRBJ1-2; 8 bases are a match to TRBD1. CDR3 length: 13 residues. J was trimmed by 6 bases and V by 5 bases; bases with no gene match: 5. Germline CDR1 and CDR2: SNHLY and FYNNEI. The CDR3 reads CASSPRQGHGYTF. DNA for the CDR3: TGTGCCAGCAGTCCCCGACAGGGGCATGGCTACACCTTC.

This chain connects TRBV9 to TRBJ1-6; possibly TRBD1 for D (5 bases). The V gene's germline CDR1 is SGDLS and CDR2 YYNGEE. CDR3 size: 13 residues. V was pared by 0 bases and J by 9 bases, with 7 bases between. CDR3 in amino acids: CASSVDGGSPLHF. In DNA, the CDR3 is TGTGCCAGCAGCGTAGATGGGGGTTCACCCCTCCACTTT. The variable domain in full, completed from reference TRBV9 and TRBJ1-6, reads DSGVTQTPKHLITATGQRVTLRCSPRSGDLSVYWYQQSLDQGLQFLIQYYNGEERAKGNILERFSAQQFPDLHSELNLSSLELGDSALYFCASSVDGGSPLHFGNGTRLTVT.

The J gene is TRBJ1-2, the V gene TRBV5-6; D unresolved. Trimming left V 0 bases short and J 7 bases short, with 7 bases between. The germline CDR1 and CDR2 sequences are SGHDT and YYEEEE. The CDR3 is 12 amino acids. Written as DNA, the CDR3 is TGTGCCAGCAGCTTGGACGGGGTTGGCTACACCTTC. This translates into CASSLDGVGYTF.

The genes are TRBV6-6 and TRBJ1-6; D remains unclear. The germline gives CDR1 MNHNY, CDR2 SVGAGI (reference sequence). This CDR3 comprises 13 residues. The V gene lost 10 bases and the J gene lost 6 bases, with 13 bases spanning the gap. The CDR3 nucleotides are TGTGCCACCCGCGGGGAAGGTAATTCACCCCTCCACTTT. Its protein is CATRGEGNSPLHF.

A few counts support this clone. J is TRBJ1-2 and V is TRBV7-9; D remains unclear. Germline CDR1 and CDR2: SEHNR and FQNEAQ (reference sequence). Trimming took 4 bases from V and 4 from J, leaving 10 bases between them. CDR3 length: 13 residues. CDR3 residues: CASSSQFSYGYTF. CDR3 DNA: TGTGCCAGCAGCTCCCAGTTCAGCTATGGCTACACCTTC.

The CDR3 DNA reads TGTGCCAGTAGTAAGGACAGGGCTGGGGCCAACGTCCTGACTTTC. It encodes CASSKDRAGANVLTF. V usage is TRBV19 and J usage is TRBJ2-6; the match to TRBD1 covers 8 bases. The V segment lost 4 bases and the J segment 2 bases; nucleotides outside the gene matches: 1. Germline CDR1 is LNHDA and CDR2 is SQIVND (reference sequence). This CDR3 comprises 15 residues.

The chain uses TRBV6-6 and TRBJ2-7; perhaps TRBD1 as D (6 bases). Germline lookup yields CDR1 MNHNY and CDR2 SVGAGI (reference sequence). The CDR3 covers 13 residues. V lost 0 bases and J lost 4, with 7 bases in between. The CDR3 DNA reads as TGTGCCAGCAGTTACTCGGGACAATACGAGCAGTACTTC. This translates into CASSYSGQYEQYF.

This chain uses TRBV6-1 with TRBJ2-3, with 7 positions matching TRBD1. The CDR3 consists of 14 residues. V shed 5 bases and J 3 bases; nucleotides not matched to a gene: 5. Germline V lookup: CDR1 MNHNS, CDR2 SASEGT. CDR3 DNA: TGTGCCAGCAGTCAGGGACAGATAACAGATACGCAGTATTTT. The encoded protein is CASSQGQITDTQYF.

Comments on this clone: The same CDR3 is also encoded by other DNA sequences in this sample. Here the CDR3 DNA reads TGTGCCAGTAGGGACAGGGGCACAGATACGCAGTATTTT. Protein sequence: CASRDRGTDTQYF. The chain uses TRBV19 and TRBJ2-3; 8 bases align to TRBD1. Unmatched junction bases numbered 0, after V lost 6 bases and J lost 1 base. The CDR3 totals 13 residues. Germline CDR1 and CDR2: LNHDA and SQIVND (reference sequence).

The V call is TRBV7-9, the J call TRBJ1-1; D is unresolved. CDR3 length: 16 residues. V was cut by 6 bases and J by 0 bases, with 17 bases left in between. The V gene's germline CDR1 is SEHNR and CDR2 FQNEAQ (reference sequence). CDR3 region: CASRHLTLIMNTEAFF. CDR3 in DNA: TGTGCCAGCAGACACTTGACCCTGATCATGAACACTGAAGCTTTCTTT.

The chain combines TRBV28 with TRBJ1-2; possible D gene TRBD1, 5 bases. Germline CDR1 is MDHEN and CDR2 is SYDVKM. Trimming shortened V by 6 bases and J by 5 bases, and 16 bases separated the two germline ends. The CDR3 sequence is 14 residues long. CDR3 region: CASRTRGLDYGYTF. CDR3 DNA sequence: TGTGCCAGCAGAACGAGGGGCCTGGATTATGGCTACACCTTC.

The sample holds many counts of this clone. This rearrangement joins TRBV19 to TRBJ1-5; 12 nucleotides agree with TRBD1. The CDR3 is 15 amino acids. The V gene end was trimmed by 5 bases and the J gene end by 5 bases; junction bases not matched to a gene: 4. Germline values: CDR1 LNHDA, CDR2 SQIVND (reference sequence). The CDR3 loop reads CASSGTGGADQPQHF. CDR3 bases: TGTGCCAGTAGTGGGACAGGGGGCGCAGATCAGCCCCAGCATTTT.

The chain has TRBV6-6 and TRBJ1-1; D not resolved. V was shortened by 5 bases and J by 7 bases, with 14 bases between the two germline ends. Germline lookup yields CDR1 MNHNY and CDR2 SVGAGI (reference sequence). The CDR3 covers 13 residues. This chain's CDR3 is CASSTPIGDEAFF. For the CDR3, the DNA is TGTGCCAGCAGTACCCCCATAGGTGATGAAGCTTTCTTT.

The chain employs TRBV30 and TRBJ1-4; no definite D call. CDR1 and CDR2 from the germline V gene are GTSNPN and SVGIG (reference sequence). The V and J ends lost 1 base and 6 bases respectively, with 12 bases between them. This CDR3 spans 14 amino acids. The CDR3 region is CAWSARVVDEKLFF. The CDR3 DNA reads TGTGCCTGGAGTGCGAGAGTAGTGGATGAAAAACTGTTTTTT.

V gene TRBV5-4 combines with J gene TRBJ2-7, with D possibly matching TRBD2 (5 bases). The V end was cut by 4 bases, the J end by 6 bases, with 14 bases between. Looked up from germline, CDR1 is SGHNT and CDR2 is YYREEE (reference sequence). This CDR3 region has 13 residues. For the CDR3, the DNA is TGTGCCAGCAGCGTGATAGCGATCGGCGAGCAGTACTTC. Amino acids: CASSVIAIGEQYF.

The genes are TRBV7-3 and TRBJ2-7, with D tentatively TRBD1 (5 bases). In germline, CDR1 is SGHTA, CDR2 FQGTGA. Trimming took 5 bases from V and 1 from J, leaving 9 bases between them. The length of the CDR3 is 13 residues. CDR3 DNA sequence: TGTGCCAGCAGCGATGACAGTTCCTACGAGCAGTACTTC. Translated, it gives CASSDDSSYEQYF.

V gene TRBV5-1 combines with J gene TRBJ2-3; 8 bases agree with TRBD2. Germline CDR1 and CDR2: SGHRS and YFSETQ. The V segment lost 5 bases and the J segment 4 bases; nucleotides outside the gene matches: 6. The CDR3 is 14 amino acids. The CDR3 is CASRTGGPSDTQYF. The CDR3 nucleotides are TGCGCCAGCAGAACGGGGGGGCCATCAGATACGCAGTATTTT.

CDR3 DNA sequence: TGTGCCAGCAGCTTAGGACTAGCGGGGACCTACGAGCAGTACTTC. Translating gives CASSLGLAGTYEQYF. V gene TRBV7-2 combines with J gene TRBJ2-7, with TRBD2 matching 11 bases. Germline trimming cut 1 base from V and 2 bases from J; bases unmatched to any gene: 1. This CDR3 has 15 residues. Looked up from germline, CDR1 is SGHTA and CDR2 is FQGNSA. The whole variable domain, filled in from reference TRBV7-2 and TRBJ2-7, reads GAGVSQSPSNKVTEKGKDVELRCDPISGHTALYWYRQSLGQGLEFLIYFQGNSAPDKSGLPSDRFSAERTGGSVSTLTIQRTQQEDSAVYLCASSLGLAGTYEQYFGPGTRLTVT.

V gene TRBV21-1 combines with J gene TRBJ2-3; TRBD2 is the table's D call and was not checked against the DNA. TRBV21-1 is assigned pseudogene status. The CDR3 consists of 18 residues. CDR3 bases: TGTGCCAGCAGCCCCGCGGAGCGGTTCGTCTCTAGCACAGATACGCAGTATTTT. This translates into CASSPAERFVSSTDTQYF.

This clone has a handful of counts. The chain links TRBV7-2 to TRBJ2-4, with D possibly being TRBD1 or TRBD2 (5 bases each). V was clipped by 1 base and J by 2 bases, with 18 bases between them. The length of the CDR3 is 18 residues. Germline loops: CDR1 SGHTA, CDR2 FQGNSA. The CDR3 spells CASSLVGTAYGTKNIQYF. The CDR3 coding sequence is TGTGCCAGCAGCTTAGTAGGGACCGCCTACGGGACCAAAAACATTCAGTACTTC.

The rearrangement uses TRBV5-1 and TRBJ2-3; 9 bases fit TRBD1. CDR1 is SGHRS, CDR2 YFSETQ, per germline. This CDR3 is built from 14 residues. V trimming: 8 bases; J trimming: 4 bases; junction bases outside the gene matches: 8. Here the CDR3 reads CASFPGQGPDTQYF. The DNA of the CDR3 is TGCGCCAGTTTCCCGGGACAGGGACCAGATACGCAGTATTTT.

Regarding this clone: Other DNA sequences in this sample translate to the same CDR3. This sequence joins TRBV7-3 and TRBJ2-3; D unresolved. The V end was cut by 3 bases, the J end by 0 bases, with 4 bases between. Germline CDR1 SGHTA, CDR2 FQGTGA. The CDR3 runs to 13 residues. The CDR3 bases are TGTGCCAGCAGCTTCGGAAGCACAGATACGCAGTATTTT. Protein sequence: CASSFGSTDTQYF. The full variable domain, completed using reference TRBV7-3 and TRBJ2-3, is GAGVSQTPSNKVTEKGKYVELRCDPISGHTALYWYRQSLGQGPEFLIYFQGTGAADDSGLPNDRFFAVRPEGSVSTLKIQRTERGDSAVYLCASSFGSTDTQYFGPGTRLTVL.